One T cell receptor (beta chain) is described in this entry. Antigen unknown. The sample holds other DNA sequences that translate to the same CDR3. The data originate from a study of shared clonotypes between healthy human individuals. Findings and caveats of the study: The study drew on few donors, limiting represented genetic and exposure-history diversity.

Deep-level settings were used for running the assay. TCRdb's table, derived via immunoSEQ multiplex PCR, lists solely in-frame clones and lacks some. The table has 700,000 to 950,000 clones, roughly 96% seen once. CDR3 size: 11 residues. Germline V gene lookup returns CDR1 SGDLS and CDR2 YYNGEE. Deletions cut 7 bases from V and 4 bases from J, with 7 bases between. Terminally differentiated effector memory CD45RA+ cells were left out of the naive CD8 fraction, which was CD45RO-negative and positively selected for CCR7. The V gene is TRBV9, the J gene TRBJ2-3; no definite D call. The specimen was naive CD8+ T cells sorted from blood. This TCR was recovered from a man younger than 40 in good health. CDR3 region: CASGPPDTQYF. The CDR3 DNA is TGTGCCAGCGGACCCCCAGATACGCAGTATTTT.